A single sample is the source of the 19 T cell receptor beta chains below, sequenced in a study of OX40 agonist ivuxolimab in advanced cancers. Some clones are missing from TCRdb's copy, which holds only in-frame ones; the method was immunoSEQ multiplex PCR. The sample shows about 48,000 clones, roughly 88% of them seen only once. This sample comprised CD4+ or CD8+ T cells sorted from blood, obtained in a trial of the OX40 agonist ivuxolimab. The receptor set was obtained from an adult with an advanced solid tumor such as melanoma, head and neck, liver or kidney cancer.

This clone has just a few counts. The rearrangement joins TRBV7-7 to TRBJ2-1, with D perhaps matching TRBD2 (5 bases). The germline V gene encodes CDR1 SSHAT and CDR2 FNYEAQ (reference sequence). This CDR3 is 13 amino acids long. V lost 5 bases and J 7 bases, leaving 12 bases between the germline ends. The CDR3 spells CASSQTPGNEQFF. The CDR3 coding sequence is TGTGCCAGCAGCCAGACCCCGGGGAATGAGCAGTTCTTC.

This clone was seen a single time. This chain links TRBV28 with TRBJ2-5, with 10 bases identical to TRBD1. The V gene end was trimmed by 5 bases and the J gene end by 9 bases; junction bases not matched to a gene: 9. This CDR3 is built from 14 residues. Germline CDR1 MDHEN, CDR2 SYDVKM. CDR3: CASSRGGQGWSQYF. The CDR3, as DNA: TGTGCCAGCAGTCGTGGGGGACAGGGGTGGTCCCAGTACTTC.

This clone was observed a few times. The rearrangement links TRBV7-3 to TRBJ2-5; 9 bases are a match to TRBD2. Trimming removed 2 bases from V and 4 bases from J; junction bases left unmatched: 8. This CDR3 contains 16 residues. Germline lookup yields CDR1 SGHTA and CDR2 FQGTGA. The CDR3 DNA is TGTGCCAGCAGCTTAGTGGCGGGAGGGGCAGCAGAGACCCAGTACTTC. It is translated as CASSLVAGGAAETQYF.

Written as DNA, the CDR3 is TGTGCCAGTAGTCCCCGACAGCTCGGCACTTCACCCCTCCACTTT. It codes for CASSPRQLGTSPLHF. The gene calls are TRBV19 and TRBJ1-6; D is possibly TRBD1 (5 bases). The V and J ends lost 5 bases and 9 bases respectively, with 17 bases between them. Germline V gives CDR1 LNHDA, CDR2 SQIVND (reference sequence). The CDR3 length is 15 residues.

The chain is built from TRBV19 and TRBJ1-1; D is uncertain. Trimming took off 5 bases at V and 9 bases at J, with 22 bases between the two ends. Germline V gives CDR1 LNHDA, CDR2 SQIVND (reference sequence). This CDR3 is built from 15 residues. The CDR3 spells CASSPNEDAGGKAFF. The DNA for the CDR3 is TGTGCCAGTAGTCCCAATGAGGACGCCGGTGGGAAAGCTTTCTTT.

The chain carries TRBV5-1 and TRBJ1-6; D is ambiguous. Looked up from germline, CDR1 is SGHRS and CDR2 is YFSETQ. The CDR3 spans 15 residues. With 0 bases removed from V and 5 bases from J, the gap between germline ends came to 9 bases. The CDR3 nucleotides are TGCGCCAGCAGCTTGGAACAACCTAATAATTCACCCCTCCACTTT. Its protein is CASSLEQPNNSPLHF.

CDR3 region: CASSRGAGVTKNIQYF. In DNA, the CDR3 is TGTGCCAGCTCACGCGGCGCGGGCGTAACCAAAAACATTCAGTACTTC. The chain links TRBV18 to TRBJ2-4, with D perhaps TRBD2 (5 bases). V lost 4 bases and J lost 2, with 15 bases in between. Per the germline V gene, CDR1 is KGHSH and CDR2 is LQKENI. CDR3 length: 16 residues.

This clone is a singleton in its sample. The J gene is TRBJ2-7, the V gene TRBV2; D unclear. V was shortened by 3 bases and J by 4 bases, with 7 bases between the two germline ends. This CDR3 has 12 residues. Germline-derived CDR1 and CDR2 are SNHLY and FYNNEI. CDR3 region: CASSDEAYEQYF. CDR3 nucleotides: TGTGCCAGCAGTGATGAGGCTTACGAGCAGTACTTC.

The chain is built from TRBV25-1 and TRBJ2-5; tentatively, D is TRBD1 or TRBD2 (5 bases each). The V and J ends lost 0 bases and 5 bases respectively, with 13 bases between them. The length of the CDR3 is 15 residues. The germline V gene encodes CDR1 MGHDK and CDR2 SYGVNS. The CDR3 here is CASSEYGMGVETQYF. The CDR3 DNA is TGTGCCAGCAGTGAATATGGCATGGGGGTTGAGACCCAGTACTTC.

This chain links TRBV9 with TRBJ2-3, with D possibly being TRBD2 (6 bases). CDR1 is SGDLS, CDR2 YYNGEE, per germline. Trimming took off 6 bases at V and 4 bases at J, with 15 bases between the two ends. The CDR3 spans 14 residues. The CDR3 reads CASTPRGGADTQYF. CDR3 DNA sequence: TGTGCCAGCACCCCGCGGGGCGGCGCAGATACGCAGTATTTT.

This chain links TRBV7-2 with TRBJ2-5; 8 bases are a match to TRBD1. Germline loops: CDR1 SGHTA, CDR2 FQGNSA. The CDR3 totals 14 residues. J lost 4 bases, V lost 3 bases, and 4 bases had no gene match. The CDR3 bases are TGTGCCAGCAGCTTGGGGACAGGCGGAGAGACCCAGTACTTC. Its translation is CASSLGTGGETQYF.

J is TRBJ1-1 and V is TRBV6-5; TRBD1 matches 7 bases. CDR1 is MNHEY and CDR2 is SVGAGI in the germline V gene. The CDR3 covers 13 residues. Trimming removed 2 bases from V and 3 bases from J; junction bases left unmatched: 0. In DNA form, the CDR3 reads TGTGCCAGCAGTTACCAGGGGGACACTGAAGCTTTCTTT. It specifies CASSYQGDTEAFF.

This clone was seen repeatedly, ten times or more. This chain connects TRBV7-3 to TRBJ1-3; D unresolved. CDR3 length equals 17 residues. The germline gives CDR1 SGHTA, CDR2 FQGTGA. V gave up 3 bases and J gave up 0 bases, with 15 bases separating them. The CDR3 coding sequence is TGTGCCAGCAGCTTGAGCGGCGGTATCCGCTCTGGAAACACCATATATTTT. It specifies CASSLSGGIRSGNTIYF.

The rearrangement uses TRBV28 and TRBJ1-1, with 9 bases matching TRBD1. Trimming at V came to 8 bases and at J to 5 bases, leaving 12 bases not matched to a gene. Germline CDR1 MDHEN, CDR2 SYDVKM. The CDR3 runs 15 residues. The CDR3 reads CASLPSQDRGTEAFF. CDR3 nucleotide sequence: TGTGCCAGCCTCCCCTCGCAGGACAGGGGTACTGAAGCTTTCTTT.

This chain links TRBV7-9 with TRBJ2-6; D gene uncertain. V gave up 2 bases and J gave up 0 bases, with 5 bases separating them. CDR1 and CDR2 (germline): SEHNR, FQNEAQ (reference sequence). The CDR3 consists of 15 residues. The DNA of the CDR3 is TGTGCCAGCAGCTTACGGGTCTCTGGGGCCAACGTCCTGACTTTC. Protein: CASSLRVSGANVLTF. Complete variable domain (other parts from reference TRBV7-9 and TRBJ2-6): DTGVSQNPRHKITKRGQNVTFRCDPISEHNRLYWYRQTLGQGPEFLTYFQNEAQLEKSRLLSDRFSAERPKGSFSTLEIQRTEQGDSAMYLCASSLRVSGANVLTFGAGSRLTVL.

This rearrangement joins TRBV5-4 to TRBJ1-1; D remains unclear. This CDR3 region has 12 residues. Trimming took 4 bases from V and 3 from J, leaving 7 bases between them. CDR1 is SGHNT, CDR2 YYREEE, per germline (reference sequence). DNA for the CDR3: TGTGCCAGCAGCCCCGAGGACACTGAAGCTTTCTTT. Its protein product is CASSPEDTEAFF.

This clone occurred a few times. The rearrangement uses TRBV11-1 and TRBJ2-1, with D tentatively TRBD1 or TRBD2 (5 bases each). Germline V lookup: CDR1 SGHAT, CDR2 FQDESV (reference sequence). This CDR3 comprises 15 residues. The V end was cut by 0 bases, the J end by 3 bases, with 9 bases between. In nucleotides, the CDR3 is TGTGCCAGCAGCTTAGCCGGGACGATCTACAATGAGCAGTTCTTC. Translation: CASSLAGTIYNEQFF.

The chain carries TRBV20-1 and TRBJ2-5; the D is unclear. The CDR3 extends over 11 amino acids. Germline loops: CDR1 DFQATT, CDR2 SNEGSKA (reference sequence). Trimming shortened V by 5 bases and J by 10 bases, and 14 bases separated the two germline ends. The CDR3 DNA sequence: TGCAGTGCTCGGCTGACGGGTGGCCAGTACTTC. It codes for CSARLTGGQYF.

The chain couples TRBV7-2 to TRBJ2-1; D remains ambiguous. The germline V gene has CDR1 SGHTA and CDR2 FQGNSA. V was pared by 3 bases and J by 7 bases, with 13 bases between. This CDR3 spans 14 amino acids. CDR3 sequence reads: CASSFYSPPNEQFF. The DNA for the CDR3 is TGTGCCAGCAGCTTTTATTCCCCCCCGAATGAGCAGTTCTTC.